This paragraph covers one T cell receptor beta chain sequence. This sample was included in a study of T cell responses to AZD1222 COVID-19 vaccine. TCRdb's copy holds only in-frame clones and misses some; the assay was immunoSEQ multiplex PCR. The data show about 28,000 clones, 75% to 90% seen once. There are 12 residues in the CDR3. The germline CDR1 and CDR2 sequences are SNHLY and FYNNEI. Unmatched junction bases numbered 9, after V lost 7 bases and J lost 12 bases. The TCR comes from an adult in good health. Specimen: peripheral blood, collected on day 0 of AZD1222 vaccination. V and J are TRBV2 and TRBJ1-5; 7 nucleotides match TRBD1. In nucleotides, the CDR3 is TGTGCCAGCACCGACCGGGACAGTAACCAGCATTTT. Amino acids: CASTDRDSNQHF.